A single T cell receptor beta chain is shown here with its context. The antigen is not known. These data belong to a study of cytomegalovirus exposure and HLA in healthy donors. Study-wide points: According to a later analysis, most TCR beta chains associated with CMV appeared HLA-restricted. The study listed approximately 170 cytomegalovirus-associated TCR beta chains.

Primers for the PCR totalled 60 Vbeta and 13 Jbeta. Measured with immunoSEQ multiplex PCR; TCRdb has only the in-frame clones, and not every one. This sample yields fewer than 250,000 clones, of which under 80% are seen a single time; around 0.2% belongs to the top ten. This CDR3 has 16 amino acids. In germline, CDR1 is MGHRA, CDR2 YSYEKL. Trimming cost V 1 base and J 1 base, with 13 bases left between them. The chain uses TRBV4-1 and TRBJ1-2; D gene uncertain. The sequenced sample was PBMCs. This receptor was identified in a girl aged 2 to 10 in good health and CMV-seronegative. The CDR3 DNA is TGCGCCAGCAGCCAAGTTAGAGGGAAGATTAACTATGGCTACACCTTC. Translation: CASSQVRGKINYGYTF.